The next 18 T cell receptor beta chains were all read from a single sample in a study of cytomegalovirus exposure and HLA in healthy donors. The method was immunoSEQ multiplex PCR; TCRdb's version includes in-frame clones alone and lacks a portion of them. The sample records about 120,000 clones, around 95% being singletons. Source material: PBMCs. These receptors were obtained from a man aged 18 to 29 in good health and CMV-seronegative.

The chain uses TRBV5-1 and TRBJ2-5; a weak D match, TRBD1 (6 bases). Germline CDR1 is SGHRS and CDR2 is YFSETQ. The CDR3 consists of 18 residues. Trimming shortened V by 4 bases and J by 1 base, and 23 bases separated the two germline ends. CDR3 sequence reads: CASSLGAGGDSLQETQYF. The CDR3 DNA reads TGCGCCAGCAGCCTTGGGGCTGGGGGCGACTCACTCCAAGAGACCCAGTACTTC.

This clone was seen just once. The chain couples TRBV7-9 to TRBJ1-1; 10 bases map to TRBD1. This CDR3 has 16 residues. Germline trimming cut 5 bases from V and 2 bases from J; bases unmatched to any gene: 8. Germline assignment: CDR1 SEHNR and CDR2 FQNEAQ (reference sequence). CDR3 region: CASSPGTGAFNTEAFF. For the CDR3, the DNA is TGTGCCAGCAGCCCCGGGACAGGGGCCTTTAACACTGAAGCTTTCTTT.

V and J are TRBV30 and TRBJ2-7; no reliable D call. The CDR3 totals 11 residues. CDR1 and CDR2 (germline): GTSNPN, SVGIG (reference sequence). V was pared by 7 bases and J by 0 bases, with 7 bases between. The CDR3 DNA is TGTGCCTCCGCTACCTCCTACGAGCAGTACTTC. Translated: CASATSYEQYF.

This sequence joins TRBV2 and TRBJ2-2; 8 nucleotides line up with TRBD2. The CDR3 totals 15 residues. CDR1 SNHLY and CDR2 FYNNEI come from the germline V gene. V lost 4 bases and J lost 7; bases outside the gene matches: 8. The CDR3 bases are TGTGCCAGCAGTGTTAAAGCGGGAGATATCGGGGAGCTGTTTTTT. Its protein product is CASSVKAGDIGELFF.

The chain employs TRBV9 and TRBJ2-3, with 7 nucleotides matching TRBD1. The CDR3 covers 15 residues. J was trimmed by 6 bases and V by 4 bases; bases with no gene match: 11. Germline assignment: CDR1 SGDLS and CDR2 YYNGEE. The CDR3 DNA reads TGTGCCAGCAGCCCAAGACAGGGTGGGTTGGATACGCAGTATTTT. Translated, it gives CASSPRQGGLDTQYF.

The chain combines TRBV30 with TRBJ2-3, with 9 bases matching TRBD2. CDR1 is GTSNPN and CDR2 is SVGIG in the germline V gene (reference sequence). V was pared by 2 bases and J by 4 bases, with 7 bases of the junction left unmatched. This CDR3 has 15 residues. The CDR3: CAWSRGSGSADTQYF. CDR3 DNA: TGTGCCTGGAGTAGAGGTAGCGGGAGCGCAGATACGCAGTATTTT.

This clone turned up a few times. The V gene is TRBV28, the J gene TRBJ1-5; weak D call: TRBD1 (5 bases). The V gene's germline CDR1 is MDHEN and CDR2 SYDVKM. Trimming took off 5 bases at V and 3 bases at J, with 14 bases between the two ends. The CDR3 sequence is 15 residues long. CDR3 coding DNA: TGTGCCAGCAGTCCCGCAGGGAGGGCCAATCAGCCCCAGCATTTT. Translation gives CASSPAGRANQPQHF. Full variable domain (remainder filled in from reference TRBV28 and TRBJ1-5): DVKVTQSSRYLVKRTGEKVFLECVQDMDHENMFWYRQDPGLGLRLIYFSYDVKMKEKGDIPEGYSVSREKKERFSLILESASTNQTSMYLCASSPAGRANQPQHFGDGTRLSIL.

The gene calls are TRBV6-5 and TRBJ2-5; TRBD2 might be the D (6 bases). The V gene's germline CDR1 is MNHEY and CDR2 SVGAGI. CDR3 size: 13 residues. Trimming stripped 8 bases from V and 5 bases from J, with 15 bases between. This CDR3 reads CASRVGGRETQYF. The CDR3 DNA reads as TGTGCCAGCCGGGTGGGGGGAAGGGAGACCCAGTACTTC.

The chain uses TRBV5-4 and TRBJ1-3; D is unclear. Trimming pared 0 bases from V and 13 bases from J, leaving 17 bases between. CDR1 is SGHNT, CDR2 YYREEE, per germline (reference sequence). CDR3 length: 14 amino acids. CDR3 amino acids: CASSLEYPQSQIYF. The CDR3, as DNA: TGTGCCAGCAGCTTGGAGTACCCACAGTCACAGATATATTTT.

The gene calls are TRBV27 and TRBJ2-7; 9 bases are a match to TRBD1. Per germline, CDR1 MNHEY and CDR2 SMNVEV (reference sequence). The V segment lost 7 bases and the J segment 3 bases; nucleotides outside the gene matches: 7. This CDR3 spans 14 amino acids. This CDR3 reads CASTPGTGFYEQYF. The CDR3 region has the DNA TGTGCCAGCACCCCTGGGACAGGGTTCTACGAGCAGTACTTC.

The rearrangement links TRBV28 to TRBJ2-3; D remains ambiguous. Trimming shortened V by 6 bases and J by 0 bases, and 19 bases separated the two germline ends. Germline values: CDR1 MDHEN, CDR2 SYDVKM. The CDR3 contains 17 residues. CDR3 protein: CASSPDSDGISTDTQYF. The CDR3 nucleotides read TGTGCCAGCAGCCCAGACTCAGACGGAATCAGCACAGATACGCAGTATTTT. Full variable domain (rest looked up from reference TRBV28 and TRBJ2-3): DVKVTQSSRYLVKRTGEKVFLECVQDMDHENMFWYRQDPGLGLRLIYFSYDVKMKEKGDIPEGYSVSREKKERFSLILESASTNQTSMYLCASSPDSDGISTDTQYFGPGTRLTVL.

This CDR3 is CASSLRGETQYF. The CDR3 coding sequence is TGTGCCAGCAGCTTACGGGGAGAGACCCAGTACTTC. The V and J genes are TRBV7-9 and TRBJ2-5, with D possibly matching TRBD2 (5 bases). The CDR3 is 12 amino acids. Trimming shortened V by 2 bases and J by 4 bases, and 5 bases separated the two germline ends. The germline V gene encodes CDR1 SEHNR and CDR2 FQNEAQ (reference sequence). Based on the CDR3 plus reference TRBV7-9 and TRBJ2-5, the full variable domain is DTGVSQNPRHKITKRGQNVTFRCDPISEHNRLYWYRQTLGQGPEFLTYFQNEAQLEKSRLLSDRFSAERPKGSFSTLEIQRTEQGDSAMYLCASSLRGETQYFGPGTRLLVL.

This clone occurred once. The CDR3 DNA is TGTGCCAGCAGCCCCGGGGGTGGACGGAACACTGAAGCTTTCTTT. Its protein is CASSPGGGRNTEAFF. The gene calls are TRBV28 and TRBJ1-1; a weak D match, TRBD1 (5 bases). Trimming removed 6 bases at V and 1 base at J, with 15 bases between. Per germline, CDR1 MDHEN and CDR2 SYDVKM. This CDR3 is built from 15 residues.

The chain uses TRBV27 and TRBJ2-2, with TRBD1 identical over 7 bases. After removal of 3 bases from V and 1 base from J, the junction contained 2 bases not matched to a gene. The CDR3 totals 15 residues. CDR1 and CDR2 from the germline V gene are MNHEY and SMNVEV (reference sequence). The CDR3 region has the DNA TGTGCCAGCAGTTTTGGGACAGTGAACACCGGGGAGCTGTTTTTT. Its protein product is CASSFGTVNTGELFF.

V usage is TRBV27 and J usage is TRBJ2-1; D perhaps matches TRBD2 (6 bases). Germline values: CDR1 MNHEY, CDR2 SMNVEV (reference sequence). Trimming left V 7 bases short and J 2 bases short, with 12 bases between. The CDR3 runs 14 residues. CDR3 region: CASKPGTAYNEQFF. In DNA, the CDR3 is TGTGCCAGCAAACCCGGGACTGCCTACAATGAGCAGTTCTTC.

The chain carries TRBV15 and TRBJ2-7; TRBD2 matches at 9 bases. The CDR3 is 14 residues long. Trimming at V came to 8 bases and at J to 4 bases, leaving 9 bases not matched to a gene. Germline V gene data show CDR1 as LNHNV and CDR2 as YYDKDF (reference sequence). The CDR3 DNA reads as TGTGCCACCTCGTCGGGACTAGCTACGTACGAGCAGTACTTC. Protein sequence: CATSSGLATYEQYF. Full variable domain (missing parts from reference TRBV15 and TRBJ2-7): DAMVIQNPRYQVTQFGKPVTLSCSQTLNHNVMYWYQQKSSQAPKLLFHYYDKDFNNEADTPDNFQSRRPNTSFCFLDIRSPGLGDTAMYLCATSSGLATYEQYFGPGTRLTVT.

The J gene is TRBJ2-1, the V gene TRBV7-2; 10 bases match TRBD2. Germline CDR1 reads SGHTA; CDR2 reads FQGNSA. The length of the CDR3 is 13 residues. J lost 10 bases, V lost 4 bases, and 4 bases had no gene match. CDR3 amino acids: CASSSGTSDEQFF. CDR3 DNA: TGTGCCAGCAGCTCCGGGACTAGCGACGAGCAGTTCTTC.

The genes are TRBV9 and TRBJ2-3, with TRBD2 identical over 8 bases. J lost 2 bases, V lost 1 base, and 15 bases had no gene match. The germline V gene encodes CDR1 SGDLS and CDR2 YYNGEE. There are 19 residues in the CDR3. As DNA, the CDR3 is TGTGCCAGCAGCGTAATTCCAGCGGGGGAGGGGATTTACACAGATACGCAGTATTTT. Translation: CASSVIPAGEGIYTDTQYF.